This T cell receptor (beta chain) originates from a study of shared clonotypes between healthy human individuals (dated by TCRdb to the early 2020s). Regarding the complete study: The cohort comprised a couple of women and a few men aged 18 to 49 years. For each donor, CD4 naive and CD4 memory were each run on three plates, CD8 naive on two plates, and CD8 memory on one plate. Different laboratories and diverse techniques were used to prepare libraries and sequence TCR repertoires, to increase sequencing depth and limit assay-specific biases. Per donor, leukapheresis produced somewhere between about 0.94 and 9.5 billion PBMCs. The study deeply sequenced blood TCR repertoires of several healthy adults to estimate repertoire size and the extent of clonotype sharing between individuals.

Concerning this clone itself: Its antigen is currently not known. No quality values exist for individual bases; no much larger clone is one base distant.

CDR1 and CDR2 are drawn from the germline V gene: SGHNT, YENEEA. The junction shows trimming of 5 bases on V and 6 bases on J, plus 16 bases between the germline ends. The CDR3 runs 14 amino acids, cysteine and phenylalanine included. Only the CDR3 DNA is retained, 42 bases long and in frame from the first base. Using the deep immunoSEQ assay, multiplex PCR amplified TCR CDR3 regions from genomic DNA. Extracted genomic DNA from each cell subset was distributed evenly across all wells of several immunoSEQ 96-well plates, and each plate was treated as a replicate. For sorted subsets, approximately 200 ng of genomic DNA, equivalent to tens of thousands of T cell genomes, went into each replicate PCR. The purified libraries were quantified using a Qubit 3.0 fluorometer, sized with a Bioanalyzer 2100, and then quantified again using the KAPA Library Quantification kit. Each immunoSEQ 96-well plate was sequenced on its own single-read 150-cycle Illumina NextSeq 550 flow cell. The published analysis was carried out like this. Because the immunoSEQ output held only junctional sequences and lacked quality scores, the filtering could not match the filtering applied to full-length reads. Sequences were annotated with PyIR, a Python wrapper for IgBLAST v1.9, using IMGT germline references to assign V/J genes and CDR3. Reads were removed for weak V/J assignments (E-value above 1e-6), missing CDR3, stop codons, out-of-frame junctions, or ambiguous translated residues. V3J clonotypes were defined as sequences sharing an identical inferred V gene, J gene, and CDR3 amino acid sequence. The percentage overlap between two repertoires was calculated by dividing the number of shared unique clonotypes by the size of the smaller repertoire. Richness of each repertoire was evaluated using RTK rarefaction, the Chao1 estimator, and Recon v2.1 estimates of unobserved clonotypes. For all TCRbeta clonotypes obtained by the gDNA method from a few donors, generation probabilities were computed with OLGA. This is the immuneACCESS table as TCRdb keeps it, with only in-frame sequences that have V and J called. A part of the clones is gone; compared with another copy, unresolved V genes explain less than half, and the rest is unexplained. V and J calls and clone size follow that table, whereas D and trimming were derived from the DNA. This sample gives over a million clones in total; more than 75% of them show up just once. Together, the top ten hold around 0.47% of the sample.

Broad study findings and their caveats: When a few donors were compared, the shared fraction of clonotypes was about 5.4% for naive CD4, around 3.5% for naive CD8, 2.3% for memory CD4, and 0.3% to 0.5% for memory CD8. The small number of donors limited the genetic and exposure-history diversity represented. Sampling was restricted to blood, and TCR repertoires in tissues likely differ from the TCR repertoires found in blood. Compared with non-shared clonotypes, the clonotypes found in all four sorted-subset donors had higher generation probabilities. Rarefaction of sorted-subset datasets indicated incomplete sequencing despite the large sequencing depth. Based on pairwise subsampling, the degree of clonotype sharing among donors was expected to be affected by sequencing depth. Larger estimated clonotype richness was generally found for naive subsets than for memory subsets.

Healthy HIV-negative adults with no recently reported acute infections or vaccinations were included as donors. All donors were Caucasian adults living in Nashville, Tennessee, USA. CD4+ T cells were enriched through magnetic negative selection, after which naive cells were positively selected on CD45RA and the remaining negative fraction served as the memory subset. Blood was obtained by leukapheresis, after which PBMCs were separated by Ficoll-Histopaque density gradient centrifugation and cryopreserved in liquid nitrogen vapor phase. Purity and quantity of every magnetically sorted T cell population were checked by analytical flow cytometry. Genomic DNA was isolated from each sorted fraction and quantified by UV absorbance on a Nanodrop 2000c.

Sequencing was performed on memory CD4+ T cells from PBMCs. According to the study, the label for this sample's cell subset or site signals: CD45RA-negative fraction. This sequence originates from a man aged 18 to 30 in good health. Some clones in this sample may be carry-over from other donors' samples. The chain was built from TRBV11-3 and TRBJ1-1, and the D gene may be TRBD1, 5 bases matching. CDR3 protein: CASSATGGDSEAFF. At the DNA level, the sequence is TGTGCCAGCAGCGCAACAGGAGGAGACTCTGAAGCTTTCTTT.